This TCR beta chain is drawn from a study of cytomegalovirus exposure and HLA in healthy donors. General study findings and limits: TCR beta V segments were, for the most part, productive about 87% or about 30% of the time in an earlier analysis.

60 Vbeta and 13 Jbeta primers were used in PCR. Sequencing used immunoSEQ multiplex PCR; TCRdb keeps in-frame clones, though not all of them. The sample includes some 170,000 clones, around four fifths of them seen just once. V was shortened by 4 bases and J by 0 bases, with 13 bases between the two germline ends. The CDR3 covers 16 residues. Germline CDR1 MGHRA, CDR2 YSYEKL. Concerning this clone itself: Its antigen is still unknown.

The source of this sequence is a man aged 18 to 29 in good health and CMV-seropositive. The chain employs TRBV4-1 and TRBJ1-3; perhaps TRBD1 as D (6 bases). Sequencing was performed on PBMCs. CDR3 coding DNA: TGCGCCAGCAGCCTCCAGACAGGTAGCTCTGGAAACACCATATATTTT. Its protein product is CASSLQTGSSGNTIYF.